Shown below are 5 T cell receptor beta chains from a single sample sequenced in a study of CD8 T cells in Susac syndrome. Reverse transcription of about 0.5 to 1 ug RNA used random hexamers. Via MiXCR, TCRdb re-called the immunoSEQ multiplex PCR reads, giving one row per CDR3 protein. The data contain some 130,000 distinct CDR3 sequences, just under 95% of them singletons. Sequencing was done on a sample of CD8+ T cells from PBMCs. These receptors all come from a human donor with Susac syndrome.

The rearrangement joins TRBV7-6 to TRBJ1-5; D gene ambiguous. The V and J ends lost 1 base and 6 bases respectively, with 13 bases between them. This CDR3 is 15 amino acids long. Germline CDR1 reads SGHVS; CDR2 reads FNYEAQ. The CDR3 region has the DNA TGTGCCAGCAGCTTAGAGGGTGGGCGGGGTCAGCCCCAGCATTTT. Protein sequence: CASSLEGGRGQPQHF.

The chain joins TRBV11-2 to TRBJ2-1, with 7 bases that match TRBD2. From germline, CDR1 is SGHAT and CDR2 FQNNGV. The V and J ends lost 4 bases and 8 bases, in that order; junction bases with no gene match: 5. The CDR3 is 13 residues long. This CDR3 reads CASSSRDYDEQFF. CDR3 bases: TGTGCCAGCAGCTCCCGGGACTATGATGAGCAGTTCTTC.

The J gene is TRBJ1-2, the V gene TRBV13, with unresolved D. There are 11 residues in the CDR3. Trimming took off 2 bases at V and 8 bases at J, with 6 bases between the two ends. CDR1 is PRHDT, CDR2 FYEKMQ, per germline (reference sequence). Here the CDR3 reads CASSLSGGYTF. DNA of the CDR3: TGTGCCAGCAGCTTAAGTGGAGGCTACACCTTC.

Only one count was recorded for this clonotype. The chain recombines TRBV19 with TRBJ1-2, with 8 nucleotides matching TRBD1. CDR1 and CDR2 from the germline V gene are LNHDA and SQIVND (reference sequence). With 7 bases clipped from V and 6 bases from J, the junction kept 10 bases outside the gene matches. This CDR3 has 14 amino acids. This CDR3 reads CASIPGGAGDGYTF. The CDR3 coding sequence is TGTGCCAGTATTCCAGGGGGCGCAGGCGATGGCTACACCTTC.

The rearrangement joins TRBV27 to TRBJ1-5; no reliable D call. The CDR3 extends over 13 amino acids. V dropped 4 bases and J dropped 2 bases, with 6 bases sitting between them. The germline CDR1 and CDR2 sequences are MNHEY and SMNVEV (reference sequence). The CDR3, as DNA: TGTGCCAGCAGTTGGCAGGGCAATCAGCCCCAGCATTTT. Translated, it gives CASSWQGNQPQHF.